These 29 T cell receptor beta chains were sequenced from one sample in a study of blood T cell repertoires in COVID-19. Clones were sequenced by immunoSEQ multiplex PCR, and TCRdb holds only the in-frame ones, with some missing. Of some 42,000 clones listed, 85% to 90% are singletons. Material: peripheral blood. The origin of the receptors is a man aged 50-59 years with active COVID-19.

The count of this clone is one. This chain uses TRBV6-5 with TRBJ2-7; maybe TRBD2 (5 bases). Germline V CDR1 and CDR2: MNHEY, SVGAGI. The CDR3 extends over 14 amino acids. The germline V and J ends were trimmed by 6 bases and 3 bases, with 15 bases remaining between them. The CDR3 DNA sequence: TGTGCCAGCAGCTCTTCGTTCGGGAACTACGAGCAGTACTTC. It yields the protein CASSSSFGNYEQYF.

The chain couples TRBV2 to TRBJ1-6; D may be TRBD1 (5 bases). CDR3 size: 14 residues. V was shortened by 7 bases and J by 0 bases, with 7 bases between the two germline ends. The germline CDR1 and CDR2 sequences are SNHLY and FYNNEI. Written as DNA, the CDR3 is TGTGCCAGCATTACAGGCTCCTATAATTCACCCCTCCACTTT. It yields the protein CASITGSYNSPLHF.

The chain employs TRBV11-2 and TRBJ1-2; TRBD1 matches 11 bases. J gave up 2 bases and V 2 bases, and 13 bases lay outside the gene matches. CDR1 and CDR2 from the germline V gene are SGHAT and FQNNGV. The CDR3 consists of 19 residues. The CDR3 sequence: CASSLWRLDRGLSNYGYTF. The DNA of the CDR3 is TGTGCCAGCAGCTTATGGAGATTGGACAGGGGGCTTTCAAACTATGGCTACACCTTC.

V is TRBV5-1 and J is TRBJ2-1, with D uncertain. CDR1 is SGHRS, CDR2 YFSETQ, per germline. The CDR3 is 14 amino acids. V was trimmed by 0 bases and J by 7 bases, leaving 11 bases between them. CDR3 region: CASSLVDKRNEQFF. DNA of the CDR3: TGCGCCAGCAGCTTGGTTGACAAACGGAATGAGCAGTTCTTC.

The CDR3 sequence is CASSSGTSGSYEQYF. The CDR3 DNA reads as TGTGCCAGCAGTTCTGGGACTAGCGGTTCCTACGAGCAGTACTTC. The chain carries TRBV6-6 and TRBJ2-7; 11 bases are shared with TRBD2. Losses at the gene ends were 4 bases for V and 1 base for J; bases not matched to a gene: 3. In germline, CDR1 is MNHNY, CDR2 SVGAGI (reference sequence). The CDR3 has 15 residues.

This clone is a singleton in its sample. This chain links TRBV5-1 with TRBJ2-5; 9 nucleotides line up with TRBD1. Germline trimming cut 2 bases from V and 4 bases from J; bases unmatched to any gene: 12. This CDR3 contains 17 residues. The V gene's germline CDR1 is SGHRS and CDR2 YFSETQ. The CDR3 region is CASSFFGQGTLRETQYF. CDR3 bases: TGCGCCAGCAGCTTTTTTGGACAGGGGACCCTCAGAGAGACCCAGTACTTC.

The J gene is TRBJ2-7, the V gene TRBV7-3, with 11 bases aligning to TRBD2. V trimming: 5 bases; J trimming: 2 bases; junction bases outside the gene matches: 5. The CDR3 spans 15 residues. Germline CDR1 SGHTA, CDR2 FQGTGA. This chain's CDR3 is CASSKLAGAPYEQYF. CDR3 in DNA: TGTGCCAGCAGCAAACTAGCGGGGGCTCCCTACGAGCAGTACTTC.

This chain joins TRBV18 and TRBJ2-1, with 9 bases fitting TRBD2. This CDR3 region has 15 residues. In germline, CDR1 is KGHSH, CDR2 LQKENI. V lost 2 bases, J lost 4 bases, and 3 bases stayed unmatched. The CDR3 reads CASSPSAGGYNEQFF. The CDR3, as DNA: TGTGCCAGCTCACCATCTGCGGGGGGGTACAATGAGCAGTTCTTC.

V and J are TRBV11-2 and TRBJ2-7; the D gene is possibly TRBD2 (5 bases). In germline, CDR1 is SGHAT, CDR2 FQNNGV. This CDR3 is 15 amino acids long. Deletions cut 5 bases from V and 6 bases from J, with 20 bases between. The CDR3 loop reads CASSQIVPGWSEQYF. CDR3 bases: TGTGCCAGCAGCCAGATAGTTCCGGGATGGAGCGAGCAGTACTTC. The full variable domain, its missing parts supplied by reference TRBV11-2 and TRBJ2-7, is EAGVAQSPRYKIIEKRQSVAFWCNPISGHATLYWYQQILGQGPKLLIQFQNNGVVDDSQLPKDRFSAERLKGVDSTLKIQPAKLEDSAVYLCASSQIVPGWSEQYFGPGTRLTVT.

The V call is TRBV5-4, the J call TRBJ2-1; tentative D call: TRBD2 (5 bases). The V and J ends lost 2 bases and 5 bases respectively, with 17 bases between them. Germline-derived CDR1 and CDR2 are SGHNT and YYREEE (reference sequence). This CDR3 contains 16 residues. The CDR3 nucleotides are TGTGCCAGCAGCTTCGGTGGACGGGGATCGGACAATGAGCAGTTCTTC. Amino acid sequence: CASSFGGRGSDNEQFF.

This chain uses TRBV6-5 with TRBJ2-7; a weak D match, TRBD2 (5 bases). The ends were cut back, 2 bases at V and 4 bases at J, with 15 bases in the middle. The CDR3 sequence is 15 residues long. Germline CDR1 MNHEY, CDR2 SVGAGI. The CDR3 loop is CASSYAAGSSYEQYF. The CDR3 DNA follows: TGTGCCAGCAGTTACGCCGCGGGCTCCTCGTACGAGCAGTACTTC.

J is TRBJ1-1 and V is TRBV27; possible D gene TRBD1, 6 bases. Trimming shortened V by 4 bases and J by 2 bases, and 8 bases separated the two germline ends. The CDR3 totals 13 residues. Per the germline V gene, CDR1 is MNHEY and CDR2 is SMNVEV (reference sequence). The DNA of the CDR3 is TGTGCCAGCAGTTGGGACATAAACACTGAAGCTTTCTTT. This sequence encodes CASSWDINTEAFF.

The genes are TRBV10-3 and TRBJ1-3, with 9 bases aligning to TRBD1. J lost 2 bases, V lost 0 bases, and 8 bases had no gene match. Germline V CDR1 and CDR2: ENHRY, SYGVKD. This CDR3 is built from 18 residues. CDR3 DNA sequence: TGTGCCATCAGTGAGTCGCGTCCCGGGACAGGGACTGGAAACACCATATATTTT. Its protein product is CAISESRPGTGTGNTIYF.

The V and J genes are TRBV7-2 and TRBJ1-5, with 7 bases aligning to TRBD1. Germline loops: CDR1 SGHTA, CDR2 FQGNSA. The CDR3 is 13 residues long. The V segment lost 5 bases and the J segment 7 bases; nucleotides outside the gene matches: 5. CDR3 nucleotides: TGTGCCAGCAGCCAGACAGGGCGGCAGCCCCAGCATTTT. Residues: CASSQTGRQPQHF.

This sequence joins TRBV2 and TRBJ2-7; 11 bases are a match to TRBD1. V shed 8 bases and J 7 bases; nucleotides not matched to a gene: 10. CDR1 is SNHLY, CDR2 FYNNEI, per germline. There are 14 residues in the CDR3. Here the CDR3 reads CASQRGTGGYEQYF. The CDR3 DNA follows: TGTGCCAGCCAGAGGGGGACAGGGGGATATGAGCAGTACTTC.

The gene calls are TRBV5-4 and TRBJ2-1, with TRBD2 matching over 10 bases. CDR3 length equals 15 residues. Looked up from germline, CDR1 is SGHNT and CDR2 is YYREEE (reference sequence). After removal of 1 base from V and 6 bases from J, the junction contained 4 bases not matched to a gene. The CDR3 DNA follows: TGTGCCAGCAGCTTGAGGGGACTAGCGTTCAATGAGCAGTTCTTC. This sequence encodes CASSLRGLAFNEQFF.

The J gene is TRBJ2-7, the V gene TRBV29-1, with TRBD2 as a possible D gene (5 bases). Germline lookup yields CDR1 SQVTM and CDR2 ANQGSEA. V gave up 2 bases and J gave up 5 bases, with 13 bases separating them. The CDR3 totals 13 residues. CDR3 sequence (DNA): TGCAGCGTTGAATCACAGACGAGGGACGAGCAGTACTTC. It specifies CSVESQTRDEQYF.

The V call is TRBV4-2, the J call TRBJ2-7, with 12 bases lining up with TRBD2. CDR3 length: 18 amino acids. Germline loops: CDR1 LGHNA, CDR2 YNFKEQ. V shed 1 base, J shed 1 base, and the junction held 8 bases outside the gene matches. Here the CDR3 DNA reads TGTGCCAGCAGCCAAGCCCTGTGGACTAGCGGGAAATCCTACGAGCAGTACTTC. As protein: CASSQALWTSGKSYEQYF.

The J gene is TRBJ1-4, the V gene TRBV18; 8 bases match TRBD1. The CDR3 has 18 residues. V dropped 3 bases and J dropped 5; count of bases not matched to a gene: 14. Germline V CDR1 and CDR2: KGHSH, LQKENI. DNA for the CDR3: TGTGCCAGCTCACCGAAACTTATTACAGGGGGACAGAATGAAAAACTGTTTTTT. Translated: CASSPKLITGGQNEKLFF. Together with reference TRBV18 and TRBJ1-4, the CDR3 gives the full variable domain: NAGVMQNPRHLVRRRGQEARLRCSPMKGHSHVYWYRQLPEEGLKFMVYLQKENIIDESGMPKERFSAEFPKEGPSILRIQQVVRGDSAAYFCASSPKLITGGQNEKLFFGSGTQLSVL.

The V gene is TRBV18, the J gene TRBJ2-7, with D possibly being TRBD2 (5 bases). CDR1 and CDR2 (germline): KGHSH, LQKENI. The CDR3 is made up of 14 amino acids. V was shortened by 3 bases and J by 0 bases, with 9 bases between the two germline ends. In DNA, the CDR3 is TGTGCCAGCTCACCGGGAGCAGCCTCCTACGAGCAGTACTTC. It specifies CASSPGAASYEQYF.

The chain recombines TRBV6-4 with TRBJ1-1, with D possibly being TRBD1 (6 bases). Germline V lookup: CDR1 MRHNA, CDR2 SNTAGT. The V end lost 2 bases, the J end lost 4 bases, and 11 bases lay between the germline ends. The CDR3 is 14 residues long. The CDR3 loop reads CASSDGGEGTEAFF. In DNA form, the CDR3 reads TGTGCCAGCAGTGACGGGGGCGAGGGCACTGAAGCTTTCTTT.

The V gene is TRBV5-4, the J gene TRBJ2-5, with 7 bases that match TRBD2. The CDR3 runs 14 residues. The trim removed 0 bases at V and 5 bases at J, leaving 4 bases unmatched. Germline values: CDR1 SGHNT, CDR2 YYREEE (reference sequence). The CDR3 DNA reads as TGTGCCAGCAGCTTGGCGGGGGGTCTTGAGACCCAGTACTTC. Translation: CASSLAGGLETQYF.

Only a few counts were recorded for this clone. The chain uses TRBV7-2 and TRBJ1-2; D is uncertain. The CDR3 is made up of 13 amino acids. Looked up from germline, CDR1 is SGHTA and CDR2 is FQGNSA. V was clipped by 1 base and J by 8 bases, with 11 bases between them. This chain's CDR3 is CASSLGATGGYTF. The DNA of the CDR3 is TGTGCCAGCAGCTTAGGGGCCACTGGGGGCTACACCTTC.

The gene calls are TRBV5-5 and TRBJ2-1; the D gene is possibly TRBD2 (6 bases). This CDR3 is built from 14 residues. With 0 bases removed from V and 5 bases from J, the gap between germline ends came to 9 bases. Germline V gene lookup returns CDR1 SGHKS and CDR2 YYEKEE (reference sequence). As DNA, the CDR3 is TGTGCCAGCAGCTTGGGCACTAGCAACAATGAGCAGTTCTTC. This translates into CASSLGTSNNEQFF.

The V gene is TRBV7-2, the J gene TRBJ2-1; D might be TRBD1 (6 bases). The V gene lost 5 bases and the J gene lost 1 base, with 12 bases spanning the gap. The CDR3 has 15 amino acids. Germline V gives CDR1 SGHTA, CDR2 FQGNSA. CDR3 residues: CASSKSQGSYNEQFF. The CDR3 DNA reads TGTGCCAGCAGCAAATCTCAGGGGTCCTACAATGAGCAGTTCTTC.

The V and J genes are TRBV5-1 and TRBJ1-1; D remains unclear. The CDR3 has 13 amino acids. The V gene's germline CDR1 is SGHRS and CDR2 YFSETQ. Trimming cost V 0 bases and J 4 bases, with 7 bases left between them. CDR3 sequence: CASSLGQRTEAFF. The CDR3 nucleotides read TGCGCCAGCAGCTTGGGCCAGCGCACTGAAGCTTTCTTT.

The V gene is TRBV20-1, the J gene TRBJ2-6, with 9 bases identical to TRBD1. The CDR3 covers 15 residues. From germline, CDR1 is DFQATT and CDR2 SNEGSKA (reference sequence). Trimming removed 3 bases from V and 4 bases from J; junction bases left unmatched: 4. This CDR3 reads CSASWTGVGANVLTF. The CDR3, as DNA: TGCAGTGCTAGTTGGACAGGGGTAGGGGCCAACGTCCTGACTTTC.

This clone was detected once. V gene TRBV7-9 combines with J gene TRBJ1-4; 7 bases align to TRBD1. From germline, CDR1 is SEHNR and CDR2 FQNEAQ (reference sequence). The J segment lost 8 bases and the V segment lost 5 bases, leaving 23 bases of the junction unmatched. The CDR3 runs to 19 residues. DNA of the CDR3: TGTGCCAGCAGCCGCCGGGGACAGCCTAATGGGGCGGTAAAAGAAAAACTGTTTTTT. Amino acid sequence: CASSRRGQPNGAVKEKLFF. The whole variable domain, remainder taken from reference TRBV7-9 and TRBJ1-4, is DTGVSQNPRHKITKRGQNVTFRCDPISEHNRLYWYRQTLGQGPEFLTYFQNEAQLEKSRLLSDRFSAERPKGSFSTLEIQRTEQGDSAMYLCASSRRGQPNGAVKEKLFFGSGTQLSVL.

CDR3 nucleotides: TGTGCCACCAGTGATTCGGACAGGGGAGGCTACACCTTC. Encoded protein: CATSDSDRGGYTF. The chain is built from TRBV24-1 and TRBJ1-2; 9 bases agree with TRBD1. With 2 bases clipped from V and 8 bases from J, the junction kept 2 bases outside the gene matches. The V gene's germline CDR1 is KGHDR and CDR2 SFDVKD. There are 13 residues in the CDR3.